This is a list of T cell receptor beta chains from one sample in a study of shared clonotypes between healthy human individuals. Using immunoSEQ multiplex PCR, the repertoire was profiled, and TCRdb retains in-frame clones only, with some absent. Of millions of clones listed, approximately 92% were seen once; the top ten hold about 0.13%. The specimen was naive CD4+ T cells sorted from blood. Source of these receptors: a man aged 18-30 years in good health. The CDR3 runs from the conserved cysteine through the conserved F or W. Each record gives: clone size, CDR3 length, V gene, J gene, D gene, CDR3 DNA, CDR3 protein. D genes are given only for firm matches. Some rows have no size entry. The others give once, few or many, or a class for an expanded clone.

>NA|14|TRBV5-5|TRBJ1-5|NA
TGTGCCAGCAGCGCCTGGCAGATGAATCAGCCCCAGCATTTT
CASSAWQMNQPQHF
>NA|14|TRBV5-1|TRBJ2-3|NA
TGCGCCAGCAGCTTGGGGTGGGACCAGGGTACGCAGTATTTT
CASSLGWDQGTQYF
>NA|14|TRBV28|TRBJ1-6|NA
TGTGCCAGTTGGACGGCCAGCTATAATTCACCCCTCCACTTT
CASWTASYNSPLHF
>once|15|TRBV19|TRBJ2-2|NA
TGTGCCAGTAGTGCAAATCAAGCCCGCACCGGGGAGCTGTTTTTT
CASSANQARTGELFF
>NA|14|TRBV5-6|TRBJ1-1|NA
TGTGCCAGCACCTTAGGGGCAGTGAACACTGAAGCTTTCTTT
CASTLGAVNTEAFF
>NA|13|TRBV5-1|TRBJ1-2|TRBD1
TGCGCCAGCAGACTTACAGGGGGAGATGGCTACACCTTC
CASRLTGGDGYTF
>NA|15|TRBV5-6|TRBJ1-4|TRBD1
TGTGCCAGCAGCTTGGACAGGGGGCTTAATGAAAAACTGTTTTTT
CASSLDRGLNEKLFF
>NA|14|TRBV29-1|TRBJ1-1|TRBD1
TGCAGCGTATCCGGGACAGGGAAGATCACTGAAGCTTTCTTT
CSVSGTGKITEAFF
>NA|12|TRBV2|TRBJ2-7|NA
TGTGCCAGCAGTACAGGGTTTGACGAGCAGTACTTC
CASSTGFDEQYF
>NA|15|TRBV7-2|TRBJ2-5|NA
TGTGCCAGCAGCTTAGCGCGGACCCCTGGGGAGACCCAGTACTTC
CASSLARTPGETQYF
>NA|18|TRBV28|TRBJ2-6|NA
TGTGCCAGCAGTTCGCCTACGGGGTCTTCGAACGGGGCCAACGTCCTGACTTTC
CASSSPTGSSNGANVLTF
>NA|15|TRBV19|TRBJ1-5|NA
TGTGCCAGTAGTATAGAGGGGTTCGGCAATCAGCCCCAGCATTTT
CASSIEGFGNQPQHF
>NA|15|TRBV4-1|TRBJ1-1|NA
TGCGCCAGCAGCCAAGTTGTCAGAATGAACACTGAAGCTTTCTTT
CASSQVVRMNTEAFF
>once|13|TRBV7-2|TRBJ1-6|NA
TGTGCCAGCAGGGCGCCTTTAGGTTCACCCCTCCACTTT
CASRAPLGSPLHF
>NA|16|TRBV5-1|TRBJ2-5|TRBD1
TGCGCCAGCAGCTTTATAATACAGGGGCCCCAAGAGACCCAGTACTTC
CASSFIIQGPQETQYF
>NA|13|TRBV7-3|TRBJ1-2|NA
TGTGCCAGCAGCTCGTTGCCCGGAGGTGGCTACACCTTC
CASSSLPGGGYTF
>NA|15|TRBV6-1|TRBJ1-6|NA
TGTGCCAGCACCTCCAGGGATACTTATAATTCACCCCTCCACTTT
CASTSRDTYNSPLHF
>NA|15|TRBV5-1|TRBJ1-6|NA
TGCGCCAGCAGCTCCACAGGAGGCGGGAATTCACCCCTCCACTTT
CASSSTGGGNSPLHF
>NA|14|TRBV6-1|TRBJ1-3|TRBD1
TGTGCCAGCAGTGGATGGACAGGGGGAAACACCATATATTTT
CASSGWTGGNTIYF
>NA|15|TRBV28|TRBJ2-3|TRBD1
TGTGCCAGCGGACCCCCGGGACAGTACACAGATACGCAGTATTTT
CASGPPGQYTDTQYF
>NA|12|TRBV7-9|TRBJ1-2|NA
TGTGCCAGCAGCGGCAGCGGTTATGGCTACACCTTC
CASSGSGYGYTF
>NA|17|TRBV5-1|TRBJ2-2|TRBD2
TGCGCCAGCCGAGAGCGGGGAGACAGAGGGGACACCGGGGAGCTGTTTTTT
CASRERGDRGDTGELFF